One T cell receptor (beta chain) is described in this entry. Antigen specificity is unknown. This record comes from a study of OX40 agonist ivuxolimab in advanced cancers. Study-level findings and limits: Clonal expansion from baseline to week 6 occurred in both CD4+ and CD8+ T cells. Among the least clonally expanded were partial responders at 0.1-3.0 mg/kg. In general, CD8+ T cells held more expanded clones than CD4+ did, on average.

CDR1 is KGHSH and CDR2 is LQKENI in the germline V gene. CDR3 length: 15 amino acids. The J segment lost 8 bases and the V segment lost 6 bases, leaving 12 bases of the junction unmatched. Some clones are missing from TCRdb's copy, which holds only in-frame ones; the method was immunoSEQ multiplex PCR. The sample lists 20,000 or so clones, 84% occurring once. The clonotype was recovered from an adult with an advanced solid tumor such as melanoma, head and neck, liver or kidney cancer. The chain uses TRBV18 and TRBJ2-2, with 7 nucleotides matching TRBD1. The starting material was CD4+ or CD8+ T cells sorted from blood, obtained in a trial of the OX40 agonist ivuxolimab. The CDR3 sequence is CASSSTGIHPGELFF. DNA for the CDR3: TGTGCCAGCTCTTCGACAGGGATCCACCCGGGGGAGCTGTTTTTT.